The clone carrying this T cell receptor beta chain came up once. No antigen is known for it. The data are from a study of long-term antiretroviral therapy in people with HIV. Findings of the study overall: Participants lacked recorded data on ART adherence, viral resistance or therapy changes. Among HIV repertoires, CDR3 length ranges were narrower than those of controls.

Germline V gene data show CDR1 as MNHNY and CDR2 as SVGAGI (reference sequence). Losses at the gene ends were 5 bases for V and 1 base for J; bases not matched to a gene: 5. This CDR3 spans 15 amino acids. Survey-level immunoSEQ v3.0 assays were run. TCRdb keeps only in-frame clones here, not all; method: immunoSEQ multiplex PCR. The table includes around 14,000 clones, over 70% detected once. The clonotype originates from a man in his forties with HIV. This material consisted of unsorted PBMCs, taken 1.3 years before starting antiretroviral therapy. This chain uses TRBV6-6 with TRBJ1-1, with 9 bases aligning to TRBD1. The CDR3 spells CASSTGTGTNTEAFF. CDR3 coding DNA: TGTGCCAGCAGTACCGGGACAGGGACGAACACTGAAGCTTTCTTT.